This TCR beta chain was documented in a study of CD8 T cells in ankylosing spondylitis (TCRdb year 2017). Looking at the study overall: The study set out to find disease-linked TCR variants by profiling T cell receptor beta repertoires in ankylosing spondylitis patients and healthy donors. The full study cohort was made up of about 25 ankylosing spondylitis patients and roughly 100 healthy donors. Peripheral blood was sampled, and synovial fluid was also collected from ankylosing spondylitis patients. The study at large found these results: Blood from ankylosing spondylitis patients appeared to be characterized by a TCR beta motif made up of about 8 highly homologous amino acid variants. Some motif variants were previously reported in synovial fluid and blood of reactive arthritis patients, suggesting common disease-initiation mechanisms. The disease-linked clones were reported as significantly enriched in matched synovial fluid samples from ankylosing spondylitis patients. A CD8+ phenotype was shown by the disease-linked clones, which were found at relatively low frequencies in peripheral blood.

The sequencing machine was an Illumina HiSeq 2500. Quantitative 5'-RACE with molecular barcodes was used to prepare TCR beta libraries. The authors processed their data as follows. Disease-linked TCR variants were identified with a new computational method built on a probabilistic model of VDJ rearrangement. TCRdb reworked the public reads: Q25 trimming with fastp, MiXCR clone assembly, productive beta chains retained. All rows with the same CDR3 protein become a single entry with the most common DNA and genes. TCRdb's processing, not the authors' own work, is the source of the V and J calls. The sample records about 350,000 distinct CDR3 sequences, roughly 22% of which are singletons. The ten largest clonotypes hold approximately 14% of the sample. A distance of 10 bases separates the germline ends of V and J, which lose 3 bases and 4 bases respectively. The CDR3 starts with the cysteine, ends with the phenylalanine, and has 13 residues. Kept here is only the CDR3 DNA, which spans 39 bases and is read in frame from base 1. Looking up the germline V gene yields CDR1 SNHLY and CDR2 FYNNEI.

This clonotype was picked up a small number of times. Its antigen is still unknown. Base qualities were left out, and no much larger clone turns up one base away. Sequenced input: blood, either unsorted or a sorted T cell fraction (not recorded which). The chain joins TRBV2 to TRBJ2-7; there is no confident call for the D gene. The source is a male donor with ankylosing spondylitis or in good health (not recorded which). For the CDR3, the sequence is CASSDGQYYEQYF. The nucleotides are TGTGCCAGCAGTGACGGGCAGTATTACGAGCAGTACTTC.